The 25 T cell receptor beta chains given below trace back to one sample, sequenced in a study of early stage breast cancer tumors (dated by TCRdb to 2016 to 2017). Library preparation used the immunoSEQ multiplex PCR assay. In its TCRdb copy, this immuneACCESS table keeps in-frame sequences only and misses some clones. Where compared with another copy, unresolved V genes explain less than half of these, and the others have no known cause. This sample gives around 51,000 clones in total; about three quarters of them show up just once. Around 3.4% of the sample belongs to the ten largest clones. Sequenced sample: blood. These TCRs come from a person aged 35 to 50 with breast cancer.

This clone appeared a few times. The rearrangement links TRBV15 to TRBJ1-1; 7 nucleotides line up with TRBD1. The V gene's germline CDR1 is LNHNV and CDR2 YYDKDF (reference sequence). The length of the CDR3 is 14 residues. The V and J ends lost 3 bases and 5 bases, in that order; junction bases with no gene match: 6. The CDR3 DNA sequence: TGTGCCACCAGCAGCAGGGGGGGAGATACTGAAGCTTTCTTT. It translates to CATSSRGGDTEAFF.

This rearrangement joins TRBV5-6 to TRBJ2-7; 8 positions agree with TRBD2. This CDR3 spans 13 amino acids. Germline CDR1 is SGHDT and CDR2 is YYEEEE. Trimming cost V 3 bases and J 3 bases; bases outside gene matches: 2. The CDR3 region has the DNA TGTGCCAGCAGCTCCCTAGCGGGCTACGAGCAGTACTTC. Amino acid sequence: CASSSLAGYEQYF.

The chain couples TRBV20-1 to TRBJ2-5; D ambiguous. Germline values: CDR1 DFQATT, CDR2 SNEGSKA (reference sequence). V was pared by 4 bases and J by 2 bases, with 5 bases between. The CDR3 sequence is 11 residues long. CDR3 region: CSAMAQETQYF. For the CDR3, the DNA is TGCAGTGCTATGGCGCAAGAGACCCAGTACTTC.

This clone was observed a few times. The chain recombines TRBV4-1 with TRBJ2-1; D is ambiguous. V lost 1 base and J 10 bases, leaving 17 bases between the germline ends. The CDR3 loop spans 15 amino acids. Germline loops: CDR1 MGHRA, CDR2 YSYEKL. The CDR3 spells CASSQAPSRDWEQFF. CDR3 nucleotide sequence: TGCGCCAGCAGCCAAGCCCCATCACGAGATTGGGAGCAGTTCTTC.

This rearrangement joins TRBV10-3 to TRBJ2-1, with D perhaps matching TRBD2 (6 bases). The CDR3 consists of 14 residues. Germline V CDR1 and CDR2: ENHRY, SYGVKD. Trimming cost V 3 bases and J 5 bases, with 11 bases left between them. CDR3 nucleotide sequence: TGTGCCATCAGTGATCTTGGAGGGGACAATGAGCAGTTCTTC. Its protein is CAISDLGGDNEQFF.

This clone was detected only once. The rearrangement uses TRBV5-1 and TRBJ2-7; TRBD2 is a possible D gene (5 bases). Germline V gene lookup returns CDR1 SGHRS and CDR2 YFSETQ. This CDR3 contains 13 residues. V shed 1 base and J shed 6 bases, with 11 bases lying between them. In nucleotides, the CDR3 is TGCGCCAGCAGCTTGTGGCCGGGGTCCGAGCAGTACTTC. Translation gives CASSLWPGSEQYF.

The J gene is TRBJ2-1, the V gene TRBV4-2, with D perhaps matching TRBD2 (5 bases). Trimming took off 0 bases at V and 7 bases at J, with 13 bases between the two ends. The CDR3 runs 15 residues. Germline CDR1 LGHNA, CDR2 YNFKEQ. CDR3 region: CASSQDSSGANEQFF. As DNA, the CDR3 is TGTGCCAGCAGCCAAGATAGCAGCGGTGCAAATGAGCAGTTCTTC.

Only one count was recorded for this clone. This chain uses TRBV30 with TRBJ2-1; D gene unclear. The V gene lost 3 bases and the J gene lost 0 bases, with 12 bases spanning the gap. The CDR3 spans 15 residues. CDR1 GTSNPN and CDR2 SVGIG come from the germline V gene (reference sequence). CDR3 nucleotide sequence: TGTGCCTGGAGAAGTGGGCAGAGCTCCTACAATGAGCAGTTCTTC. Amino acids: CAWRSGQSSYNEQFF.

The V gene is TRBV7-9, the J gene TRBJ2-7; 9 bases fit TRBD1. CDR1 and CDR2 (germline): SEHNR, FQNEAQ (reference sequence). With V trimmed by 6 bases and J by 2 bases, 8 bases remained unmatched. The CDR3 has 15 amino acids. As DNA, the CDR3 is TGTGCCAGCAGAAAAACCGGGACAGGGACCTACGAGCAGTACTTC. It codes for CASRKTGTGTYEQYF.

This clone was observed a handful of times. The rearrangement links TRBV19 to TRBJ1-5; TRBD1 matches at 8 bases. Germline values: CDR1 LNHDA, CDR2 SQIVND (reference sequence). The junction had 5 bases not matched to a gene; V was cut back by 3 bases and J by 4 bases. This CDR3 has 15 amino acids. Here the CDR3 DNA reads TGTGCCAGTAGTATTGCCAGGGGGCTAAATCAGCCCCAGCATTTT. It encodes CASSIARGLNQPQHF.

The table lists this clone with a few counts. This rearrangement joins TRBV11-1 to TRBJ2-7; 11 bases are shared with TRBD1. With 5 bases clipped from V and 4 bases from J, the junction kept 7 bases outside the gene matches. The length of the CDR3 is 15 residues. Germline V gene sequence: CDR1 SGHAT, CDR2 FQDESV (reference sequence). CDR3 in DNA: TGTGCCAGCAGCCCCTCGGACAGGGGGCTTTACGAGCAGTACTTC. Its protein is CASSPSDRGLYEQYF. The variable domain in full, completed from reference TRBV11-1 and TRBJ2-7, reads EAEVAQSPRYKITEKSQAVAFWCDPISGHATLYWYRQILGQGPELLVQFQDESVVDDSQLPKDRFSAERLKGVDSTLKIQPAELGDSAMYLCASSPSDRGLYEQYFGPGTRLTVT.

The chain joins TRBV11-2 to TRBJ2-7; 7 nucleotides agree with TRBD1. The V segment lost 1 base and the J segment 9 bases; nucleotides outside the gene matches: 18. Germline CDR1 SGHAT, CDR2 FQNNGV. The CDR3 is 17 residues long. CDR3 bases: TGTGCCAGCAGCTTAGGGCTCGGGACAGATATTTATCGGGGGCAGTACTTC. It encodes CASSLGLGTDIYRGQYF.

This clone was seen only a few times. This chain connects TRBV19 to TRBJ1-1; possibly TRBD1 for D (6 bases). The CDR3 spans 15 residues. Germline CDR1 and CDR2: LNHDA and SQIVND (reference sequence). The V gene lost 3 bases and the J gene lost 2 bases, with 13 bases spanning the gap. CDR3 sequence (DNA): TGTGCCAGTAGTATTACCGGGGGCGACAACACTGAAGCTTTCTTT. This gives the protein CASSITGGDNTEAFF.

The chain recombines TRBV11-2 with TRBJ2-1, with TRBD2 matching over 11 bases. V dropped 3 bases and J dropped 8; count of bases not matched to a gene: 3. The CDR3 runs 14 residues. CDR1 is SGHAT and CDR2 is FQNNGV in the germline V gene. The CDR3 sequence is CASSLTSGTHEQFF. The CDR3 DNA follows: TGTGCCAGCAGCTTGACTAGCGGGACGCATGAGCAGTTCTTC.

This chain connects TRBV5-1 to TRBJ2-1; the D is unclear. In germline, CDR1 is SGHRS, CDR2 YFSETQ. The length of the CDR3 is 16 residues. V was trimmed by 4 bases and J by 3 bases, leaving 17 bases between them. DNA of the CDR3: TGCGCCAGCAGCCCGATTAGCCCATCCCTCTACAATGAGCAGTTCTTC. Translated, it gives CASSPISPSLYNEQFF.

This chain connects TRBV5-1 to TRBJ2-7, with TRBD1 matching 9 bases. Germline trimming cut 4 bases from V and 7 bases from J; bases unmatched to any gene: 3. The CDR3 loop spans 12 amino acids. Germline V gene lookup returns CDR1 SGHRS and CDR2 YFSETQ. The CDR3 loop is CASSRQGEEQYF. In DNA form, the CDR3 reads TGCGCCAGCAGCCGACAGGGGGAAGAGCAGTACTTC.

The chain carries TRBV19 and TRBJ2-7, with D unclear. V lost 0 bases and J 4 bases, leaving 22 bases between the germline ends. The CDR3 length is 18 residues. Germline-derived CDR1 and CDR2 are LNHDA and SQIVND (reference sequence). DNA for the CDR3: TGTGCCAGTAGTATAGATCTGATAAAAGGACGAAGCTTGTACGAGCAGTACTTC. Protein: CASSIDLIKGRSLYEQYF.

For the CDR3, the DNA is TGTGCCAGCTCAATTCGGCAGCAGAGTAATGAAAAACTGTTTTTT. This sequence encodes CASSIRQQSNEKLFF. This chain links TRBV18 with TRBJ1-4; D remains unclear. The CDR3 runs 15 residues. Germline V gene sequence: CDR1 KGHSH, CDR2 LQKENI. V was cut by 5 bases and J by 4 bases, with 14 bases left in between. The variable domain in full, completed from reference TRBV18 and TRBJ1-4, reads NAGVMQNPRHLVRRRGQEARLRCSPMKGHSHVYWYRQLPEEGLKFMVYLQKENIIDESGMPKERFSAEFPKEGPSILRIQQVVRGDSAAYFCASSIRQQSNEKLFFGSGTQLSVL.

The chain links TRBV28 to TRBJ1-5, with D perhaps matching TRBD1 (6 bases). Per germline, CDR1 MDHEN and CDR2 SYDVKM. With 3 bases removed from V and 5 bases from J, the gap between germline ends came to 14 bases. The CDR3 is made up of 15 amino acids. In nucleotides, the CDR3 is TGTGCCAGCAGTTTGGTGAAGGGGGTTGATCAGCCCCAGCATTTT. Its translation is CASSLVKGVDQPQHF.

The chain couples TRBV19 to TRBJ2-7; 10 positions match TRBD1. Trimming removed 1 base from V and 3 bases from J; junction bases left unmatched: 0. There are 14 residues in the CDR3. The germline gives CDR1 LNHDA, CDR2 SQIVND (reference sequence). The DNA of the CDR3 is TGTGCCAGTAGTATAGGGACAGGGGGCTACGAGCAGTACTTC. Translation: CASSIGTGGYEQYF.

The rearrangement joins TRBV14 to TRBJ2-3; 9 bases are a match to TRBD2. The CDR3 covers 17 residues. CDR1 is SGHDN and CDR2 is FVKESK in the germline V gene. V dropped 0 bases and J dropped 3; count of bases not matched to a gene: 7. The CDR3 region has the DNA TGTGCCAGCAGCCAAGATGCTTGGGGACTAGCAACAGATACGCAGTATTTT. Amino acids: CASSQDAWGLATDTQYF.

This clone was observed a few times. The genes are TRBV29-1 and TRBJ1-1; 7 nucleotides line up with TRBD1. V was clipped by 4 bases and J by 1 base; unmatched bases: 6. Germline CDR1 and CDR2: SQVTM and ANQGSEA. This CDR3 has 14 residues. CDR3 residues: CSVVGTARNTEAFF. CDR3 sequence (DNA): TGCAGCGTTGTTGGGACAGCTCGGAACACTGAAGCTTTCTTT.

The chain carries TRBV6-1 and TRBJ1-4, with 7 bases that match TRBD1. The germline CDR1 and CDR2 sequences are MNHNS and SASEGT. This CDR3 has 14 amino acids. V shed 6 bases, J shed 8 bases, and the junction held 9 bases outside the gene matches. The CDR3 DNA reads as TGTGCCAGCAGGGGCGAGGGGGCAGGAGAAAAACTGTTTTTT. Translated, it gives CASRGEGAGEKLFF.

The CDR3 DNA reads as TGTGCCACCCGGCAAGGACTTAGCACAGATACGCAGTATTTT. Residues: CATRQGLSTDTQYF. J is TRBJ2-3 and V is TRBV2; possibly TRBD2 for D (5 bases). The germline CDR1 and CDR2 sequences are SNHLY and FYNNEI. There are 14 residues in the CDR3. The V and J ends lost 10 bases and 0 bases respectively, with 14 bases between them.

This chain joins TRBV5-4 and TRBJ2-7, with 9 bases matching TRBD2. Germline values: CDR1 SGHNT, CDR2 YYREEE (reference sequence). The ends lost 4 bases at V and 2 bases at J; junction bases unmatched: 4. This CDR3 has 14 residues. The CDR3 loop reads CASSLGLATYEQYF. The DNA of the CDR3 is TGTGCCAGCAGCCTCGGACTAGCGACCTACGAGCAGTACTTC.